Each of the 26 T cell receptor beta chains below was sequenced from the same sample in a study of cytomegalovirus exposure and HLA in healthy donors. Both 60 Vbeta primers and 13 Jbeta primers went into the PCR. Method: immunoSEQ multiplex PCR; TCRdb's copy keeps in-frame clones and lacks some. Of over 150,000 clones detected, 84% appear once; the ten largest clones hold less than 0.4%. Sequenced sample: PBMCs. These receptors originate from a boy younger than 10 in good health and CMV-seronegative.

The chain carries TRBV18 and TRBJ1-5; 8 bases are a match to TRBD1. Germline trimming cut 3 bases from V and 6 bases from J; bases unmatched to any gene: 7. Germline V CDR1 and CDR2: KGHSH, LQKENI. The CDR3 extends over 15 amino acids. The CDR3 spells CASSPDRGRPQPQHF. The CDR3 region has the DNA TGTGCCAGCTCACCTGACAGGGGAAGGCCTCAGCCCCAGCATTTT.

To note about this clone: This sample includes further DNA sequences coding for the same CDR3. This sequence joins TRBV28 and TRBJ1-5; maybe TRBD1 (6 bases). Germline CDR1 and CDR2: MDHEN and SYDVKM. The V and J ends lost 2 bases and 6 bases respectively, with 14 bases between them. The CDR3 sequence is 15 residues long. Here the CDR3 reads CASSLDTGSGQPQHF. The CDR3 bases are TGTGCCAGCAGTTTAGATACAGGGTCGGGTCAGCCCCAGCATTTT.

CDR3 DNA sequence: TGTGCCACCAGCAGGCGGACTAGCAATGAGCAGTTCTTC. Translating gives CATSRRTSNEQFF. The rearrangement uses TRBV15 and TRBJ2-1, with 7 nucleotides matching TRBD2. The junction had 2 bases not matched to a gene; V was cut back by 3 bases and J by 6 bases. The CDR3 spans 13 residues. Germline assignment: CDR1 LNHNV and CDR2 YYDKDF (reference sequence).

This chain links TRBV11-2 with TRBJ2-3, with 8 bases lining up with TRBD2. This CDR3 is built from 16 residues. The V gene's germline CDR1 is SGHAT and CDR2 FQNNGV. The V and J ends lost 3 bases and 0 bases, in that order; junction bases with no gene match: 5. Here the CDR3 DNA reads TGTGCCAGCAGCTTCTTAGCGGGGCAAAGCACAGATACGCAGTATTTT. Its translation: CASSFLAGQSTDTQYF.

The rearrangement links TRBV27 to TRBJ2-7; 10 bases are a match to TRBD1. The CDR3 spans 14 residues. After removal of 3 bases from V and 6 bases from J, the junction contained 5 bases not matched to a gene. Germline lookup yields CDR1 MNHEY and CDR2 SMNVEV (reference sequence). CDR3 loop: CASSFDRGRREQYF. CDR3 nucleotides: TGTGCCAGCAGTTTTGACAGGGGGCGCCGCGAGCAGTACTTC.

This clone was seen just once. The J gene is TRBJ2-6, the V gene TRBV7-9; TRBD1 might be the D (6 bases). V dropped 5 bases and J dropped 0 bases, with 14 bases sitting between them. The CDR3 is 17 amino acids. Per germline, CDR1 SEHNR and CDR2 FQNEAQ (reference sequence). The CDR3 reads CASSVDRLYSGANVLTF. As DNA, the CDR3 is TGTGCCAGCAGCGTAGACAGGCTGTACTCTGGGGCCAACGTCCTGACTTTC.

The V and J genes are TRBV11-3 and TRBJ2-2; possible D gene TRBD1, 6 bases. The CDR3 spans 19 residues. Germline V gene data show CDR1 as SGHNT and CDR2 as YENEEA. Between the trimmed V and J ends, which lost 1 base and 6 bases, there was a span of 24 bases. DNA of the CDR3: TGTGCCAGCAGCTTAGTCAATAGGGGGTCGGCTCGTTACGCCGGGGAGCTGTTTTTT. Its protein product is CASSLVNRGSARYAGELFF.

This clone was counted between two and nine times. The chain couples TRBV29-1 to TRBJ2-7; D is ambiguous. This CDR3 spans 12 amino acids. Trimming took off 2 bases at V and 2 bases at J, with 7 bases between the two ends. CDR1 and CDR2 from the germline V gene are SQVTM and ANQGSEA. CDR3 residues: CSVEYGTYEQYF. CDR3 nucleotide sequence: TGCAGCGTTGAATACGGTACCTACGAGCAGTACTTC.

This chain's CDR3 is CASTILGAGSYEQFF. CDR3 in DNA: TGTGCCAGCACCATTCTAGGGGCTGGTTCTTATGAGCAGTTCTTC. The chain combines TRBV6-1 with TRBJ2-1; tentative D call: TRBD1 (5 bases). The CDR3 loop spans 15 amino acids. The V end lost 7 bases, the J end lost 8 bases, and 21 bases lay between the germline ends. Germline V CDR1 and CDR2: MNHNS, SASEGT.

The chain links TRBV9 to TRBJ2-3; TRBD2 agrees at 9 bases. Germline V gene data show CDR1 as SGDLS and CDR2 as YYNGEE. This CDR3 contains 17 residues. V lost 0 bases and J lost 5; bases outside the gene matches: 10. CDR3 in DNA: TGTGCCAGCAGCGTAGGAGTAGCGGGAGACTGGGTAGATACGCAGTATTTT. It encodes CASSVGVAGDWVDTQYF.

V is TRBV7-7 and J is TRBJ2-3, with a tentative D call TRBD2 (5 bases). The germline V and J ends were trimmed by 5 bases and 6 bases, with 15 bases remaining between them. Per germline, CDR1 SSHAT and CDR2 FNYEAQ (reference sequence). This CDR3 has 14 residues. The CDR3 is CASSPTTDGDTQYF. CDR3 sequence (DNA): TGTGCCAGCAGCCCGACTACTGACGGGGATACGCAGTATTTT. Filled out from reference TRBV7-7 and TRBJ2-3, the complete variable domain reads GAGVSQSPRYKVTKRGQDVTLRCDPISSHATLYWYQQALGQGPEFLTYFNYEAQPDKSGLPSDRFSAERPEGSISTLTIQRTEQRDSAMYRCASSPTTDGDTQYFGPGTRLTVL.

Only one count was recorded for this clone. The CDR3 DNA reads TGTGCCAGCAACCCCCCCGGGCAACTAGATGTGAACACTGAAGCTTTCTTT. Protein sequence: CASNPPGQLDVNTEAFF. The gene calls are TRBV28 and TRBJ1-1; no definite D call. This CDR3 has 17 residues. The V gene's germline CDR1 is MDHEN and CDR2 SYDVKM. Trimming left V 7 bases short and J 0 bases short, with 21 bases between.

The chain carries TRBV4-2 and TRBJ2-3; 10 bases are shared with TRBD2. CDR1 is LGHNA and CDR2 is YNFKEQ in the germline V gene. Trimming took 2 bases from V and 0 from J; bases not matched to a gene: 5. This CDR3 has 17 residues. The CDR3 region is CASSQRTTSGSTDTQYF. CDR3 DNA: TGTGCCAGCAGCCAACGGACGACTAGCGGGAGCACAGATACGCAGTATTTT.

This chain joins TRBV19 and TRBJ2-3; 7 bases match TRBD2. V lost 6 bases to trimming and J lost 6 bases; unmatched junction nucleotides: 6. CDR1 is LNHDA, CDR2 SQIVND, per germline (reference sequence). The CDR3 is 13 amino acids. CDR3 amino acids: CASRTGGRDTQYF. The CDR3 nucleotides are TGTGCCAGTAGGACCGGGGGGAGGGATACGCAGTATTTT. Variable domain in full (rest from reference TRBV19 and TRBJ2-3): DGGITQSPKYLFRKEGQNVTLSCEQNLNHDAMYWYRQDPGQGLRLIYYSQIVNDFQKGDIAEGYSVSREKKESFPLTVTSAQKNPTAFYLCASRTGGRDTQYFGPGTRLTVL.

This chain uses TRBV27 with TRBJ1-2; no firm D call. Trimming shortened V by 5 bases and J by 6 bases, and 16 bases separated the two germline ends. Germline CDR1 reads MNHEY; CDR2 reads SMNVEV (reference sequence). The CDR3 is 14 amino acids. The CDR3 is CASSPEPYSDGYTF. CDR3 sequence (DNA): TGTGCCAGCAGTCCCGAGCCCTACAGTGATGGCTACACCTTC.

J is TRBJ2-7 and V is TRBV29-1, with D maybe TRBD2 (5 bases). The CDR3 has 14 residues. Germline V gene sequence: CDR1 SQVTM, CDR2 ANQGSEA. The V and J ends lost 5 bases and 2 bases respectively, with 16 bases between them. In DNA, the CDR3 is TGCAGCGTTCAGGTTCCCAGCGGCACCTACGAGCAGTACTTC. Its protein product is CSVQVPSGTYEQYF.

The CDR3 nucleotides read TGTGCCAGCAGCCAATTTGGACAGGGCTTAACTGAAGCTTTCTTT. Protein: CASSQFGQGLTEAFF. The rearrangement links TRBV4-2 to TRBJ1-1; 8 bases are shared with TRBD1. The CDR3 loop spans 15 amino acids. The trim removed 2 bases at V and 5 bases at J, leaving 7 bases unmatched. Germline CDR1 reads LGHNA; CDR2 reads YNFKEQ.

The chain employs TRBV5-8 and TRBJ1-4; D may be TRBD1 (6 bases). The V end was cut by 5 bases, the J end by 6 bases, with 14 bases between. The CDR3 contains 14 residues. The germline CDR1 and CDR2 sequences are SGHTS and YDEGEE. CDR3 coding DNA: TGTGCCAGCAGTTTGCACAGGGACGATGAAAAACTGTTTTTT. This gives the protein CASSLHRDDEKLFF. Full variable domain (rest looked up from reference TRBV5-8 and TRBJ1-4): EAGVTQSPTHLIKTRGQQATLRCSPISGHTSVYWYQQALGLGLQFLLWYDEGEERNRGNFPPRFSGRQFPNYSSELNVNALELEDSALYLCASSLHRDDEKLFFGSGTQLSVL.

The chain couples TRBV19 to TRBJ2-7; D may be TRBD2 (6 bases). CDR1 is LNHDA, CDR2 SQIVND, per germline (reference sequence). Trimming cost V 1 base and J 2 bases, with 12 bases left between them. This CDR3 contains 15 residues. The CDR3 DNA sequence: TGTGCCAGTAGTATAGTGGCGGGGACCACCTACGAGCAGTACTTC. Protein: CASSIVAGTTYEQYF.

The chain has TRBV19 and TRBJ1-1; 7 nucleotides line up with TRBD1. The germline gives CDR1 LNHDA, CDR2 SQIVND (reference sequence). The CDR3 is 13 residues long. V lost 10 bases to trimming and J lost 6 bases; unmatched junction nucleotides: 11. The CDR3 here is CATTYGTEPEAFF. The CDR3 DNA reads TGTGCCACCACATACGGGACAGAGCCTGAAGCTTTCTTT.

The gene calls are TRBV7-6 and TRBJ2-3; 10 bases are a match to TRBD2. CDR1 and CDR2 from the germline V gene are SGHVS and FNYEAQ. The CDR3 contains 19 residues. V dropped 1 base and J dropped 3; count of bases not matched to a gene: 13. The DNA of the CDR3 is TGTGCCAGCAGCTTAGATGTCCTAGCGGGAGAGGGAGTGACAGATACGCAGTATTTT. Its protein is CASSLDVLAGEGVTDTQYF.

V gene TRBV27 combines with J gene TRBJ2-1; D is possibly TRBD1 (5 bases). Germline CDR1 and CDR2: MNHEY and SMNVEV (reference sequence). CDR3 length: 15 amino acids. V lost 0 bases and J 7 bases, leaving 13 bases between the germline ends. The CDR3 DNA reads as TGTGCCAGCAGTTTATCTGGCAGGGTACCGAATGAGCAGTTCTTC. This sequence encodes CASSLSGRVPNEQFF.

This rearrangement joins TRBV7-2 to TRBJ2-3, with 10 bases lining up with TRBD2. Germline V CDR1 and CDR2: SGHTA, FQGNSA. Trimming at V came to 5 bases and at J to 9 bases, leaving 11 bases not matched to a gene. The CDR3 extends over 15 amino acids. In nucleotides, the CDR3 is TGTGCCAGCAGCCCCCTTAGCGGGAGGCACCTGACGCAGTATTTT. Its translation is CASSPLSGRHLTQYF.

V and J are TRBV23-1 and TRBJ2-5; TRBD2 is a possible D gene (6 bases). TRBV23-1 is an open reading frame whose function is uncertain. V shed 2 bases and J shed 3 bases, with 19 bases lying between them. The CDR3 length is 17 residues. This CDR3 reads CASSQRWRVEYEETQYF. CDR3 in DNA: TGCGCCAGCAGTCAACGTTGGAGGGTGGAGTACGAAGAGACCCAGTACTTC.

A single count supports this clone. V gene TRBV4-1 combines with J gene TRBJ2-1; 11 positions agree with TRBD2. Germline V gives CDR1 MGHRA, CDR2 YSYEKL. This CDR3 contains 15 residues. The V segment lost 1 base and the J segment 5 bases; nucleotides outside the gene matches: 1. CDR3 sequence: CASSQVAGGDNEQFF. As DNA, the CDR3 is TGCGCCAGCAGCCAAGTAGCGGGAGGGGACAATGAGCAGTTCTTC.

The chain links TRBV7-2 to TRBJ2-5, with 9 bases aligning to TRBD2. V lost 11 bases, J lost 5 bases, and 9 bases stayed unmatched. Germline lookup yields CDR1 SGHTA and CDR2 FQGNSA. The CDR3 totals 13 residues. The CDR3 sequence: CASRREGRETQYF. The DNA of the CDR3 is TGTGCCTCCCGGCGGGAGGGCCGGGAGACCCAGTACTTC. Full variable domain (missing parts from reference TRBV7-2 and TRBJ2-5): GAGVSQSPSNKVTEKGKDVELRCDPISGHTALYWYRQSLGQGLEFLIYFQGNSAPDKSGLPSDRFSAERTGGSVSTLTIQRTQQEDSAVYLCASRREGRETQYFGPGTRLLVL.